This TCR beta chain was sequenced in a study of CD8 T cells in Susac syndrome. With random hexamers, about 0.5 to 1 ug RNA was reverse transcribed. The immunoSEQ assay covered 54 Vbeta and 13 Jbeta segments for CDR3. TCRdb used MiXCR to reprocess the immunoSEQ multiplex PCR reads, holding one entry per CDR3 protein. The sample has 100,000 to 150,000 distinct CDR3 sequences; around 86% are singletons. The V segment lost 5 bases and the J segment 8 bases; nucleotides outside the gene matches: 6. Germline-derived CDR1 and CDR2 are LNHDA and SQIVND (reference sequence). The CDR3 contains 14 residues. The multiple sclerosis control group comprised treatment-naive patients with stable or active relapsing-remitting disease. The CD8+ and CD4+ T cells were isolated magnetically using a negative isolation approach, whereas the TEMRA cells were enriched by FACS.

The chain has TRBV19 and TRBJ1-2; 12 nucleotides line up with TRBD1. This TCR came from a human donor with multiple sclerosis. Sequencing input: CD8+ T cells from PBMCs. CDR3 bases: TGTGCCAGTAGTTCGGGACAGGGGGCTTTCGGCTACACCTTC. This codes for CASSSGQGAFGYTF. The full variable domain, its missing parts supplied by reference TRBV19 and TRBJ1-2, is DGGITQSPKYLFRKEGQNVTLSCEQNLNHDAMYWYRQDPGQGLRLIYYSQIVNDFQKGDIAEGYSVSREKKESFPLTVTSAQKNPTAFYLCASSSGQGAFGYTFGSGTRLTVV.